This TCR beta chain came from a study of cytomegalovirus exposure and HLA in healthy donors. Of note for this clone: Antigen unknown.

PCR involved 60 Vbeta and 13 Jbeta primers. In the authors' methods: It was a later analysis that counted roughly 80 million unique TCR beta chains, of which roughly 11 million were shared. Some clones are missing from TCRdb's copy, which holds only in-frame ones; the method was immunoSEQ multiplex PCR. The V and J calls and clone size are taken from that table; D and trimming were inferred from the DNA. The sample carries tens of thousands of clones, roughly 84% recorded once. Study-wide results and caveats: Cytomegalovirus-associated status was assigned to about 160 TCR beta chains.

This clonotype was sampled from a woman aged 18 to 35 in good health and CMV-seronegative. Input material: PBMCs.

CDR3: CASSLVSGVSYNEQFF. CDR3 coding DNA: TGCGCCAGCAGCTTGGTTAGCGGGGTCTCCTACAATGAGCAGTTCTTC. The chain uses TRBV5-1 and TRBJ2-1; 8 bases are shared with TRBD2. V shed 0 bases and J 0 bases; nucleotides not matched to a gene: 2. Germline CDR1 is SGHRS and CDR2 is YFSETQ. The CDR3 is 16 residues long.